This TCR beta chain appears in the sequencing data of a study of control samples from healthy donors and cancer patients. Germline CDR1 is MNHEY and CDR2 is SVGAGI. CDR3 length equals 14 residues. The ends were cut back, 6 bases at V and 6 bases at J, with 17 bases in the middle. The assay was immunoSEQ multiplex PCR, and TCRdb's table has in-frame clones only and misses some. This table holds approximately 190,000 clones. Sequencing was carried out using blood. The rearrangement uses TRBV6-5 and TRBJ1-1; D is unresolved. This sequence was found in a woman in her twenties or thirties in good health. CDR3 in DNA: TGTGCCAGCAGAACCGACCTTCTAGGAGCTGAAGCTTTCTTT. The encoded protein is CASRTDLLGAEAFF.